This T cell receptor (beta chain) appears in the sequencing data of a study of cytomegalovirus exposure and HLA in healthy donors. Study-level findings and limits: The study designated about 160 TCR beta chains cytomegalovirus-associated. An analysis done earlier found most TCR beta V segments productive about 87% or about 30% of the time. One variant, a missense change in DCLRE1C, was linked in a later analysis to TCR beta V- and J-gene trimming. An ancestry cluster, one associated with Asian ancestry, reportedly showed fewer N-insertions than the roughly 610-donor mean in a later analysis.

The PCR used 60 Vbeta and 13 Jbeta primers. TCRdb keeps only in-frame clones here, not all; method: immunoSEQ multiplex PCR. The table for this sample gives around 35,000 clones. CDR3 length: 15 residues. Germline-derived CDR1 and CDR2 are MNHNS and SASEGT. Trimming cost V 7 bases and J 4 bases; bases outside gene matches: 10. With respect to this clone: Its antigen remains unknown.

V usage is TRBV6-1 and J usage is TRBJ2-1; 7 bases fit TRBD2. The clonotype originates from a woman aged 35 to 49 in good health and CMV-seropositive. Material: PBMCs. The CDR3 loop reads CASKGGVAVYNEQFF. Written as DNA, the CDR3 is TGTGCCAGCAAGGGAGGGGTAGCGGTTTACAATGAGCAGTTCTTC.